This T cell receptor beta chain comes out of a study of cytomegalovirus exposure and HLA in healthy donors (dated by TCRdb to 2015 to 2018). For the wider study: An earlier analysis of some 600 of the donors reported approximately 300 Gb of sequence data and 95 million to 120 million unique TCR beta sequences obtained from 150 million to 200 million T cells. All discovery cohort repertoires had been generated using a single sequencing platform. Alongside the repertoire data, information on donor age, sex, ethnicity and CMV serostatus was compiled. Both class I and class II loci were covered by HLA typing, at four-digit resolution. Across roughly 420 genotyped donors of the cohort, an average of about 240,000 unique TCR beta nucleotide sequences per donor were sequenced, and 15% to 20% of those sequences were non-productive. A separate validation cohort of 90 to 150 different subjects was used in addition to the approximately 700-subject first cohort. In the later analysis, no new phenotypic data were used to find candidate immune exposures; instead, reliance was placed on TCR beta sequences and their occurrence across donors. The genetic ancestry cluster associated with self-reported Caucasian donors included roughly four fifths of the roughly 360 genotyped donors. About 280 gigabases of sequencing data and 75 million to 85 million unique TCR sequences made up an early release that covered under 750 HLA-typed donors. The study aimed to test whether signatures of past pathogen exposure could be identified by cataloging public T cell receptors. A later analysis re-analyzed previously published TCR beta repertoires from 666 donors and added high-resolution HLA genotyping to study TCR occurrence patterns. The T cell repertoires of several hundred subjects were profiled by immunosequencing and related to cytomegalovirus serostatus. Roughly five DR-DQ haplotypes were handled as single units for association and clustering because linkage in the cohort was strong. In a later genetic analysis, genome-wide SNP genotypes for about 65% of the roughly 670 donors were used, and that subset was treated as a discovery cohort. High-throughput TCR immunosequencing, statistical association of individual TCRs with disease status, and machine learning were combined to predict cytomegalovirus infection status. To decide whether each TCR beta V gene segment behaved as functional or pseudogenic, an earlier analysis of some 540 of the donors relied on high-throughput TCR beta sequencing. The number of donors typed differed by locus, with 629-630 for A, B, C, DRB1 and DQB1, around 560 for DQA1, 600 to 610 for DPA1, and roughly 450 for DPB1.

What the work shows at the level of the full study, not this receptor alone: According to the authors, the approach could potentially be generalized to other disease states and immunological phenotypes. In vitro tests confirmed that a few of the cytomegalovirus-associated TCR beta chains recognize cytomegalovirus antigens. A further reported finding was that TCR beta sequences accurately predicted the HLA-A and HLA-B alleles for most subjects in the first cohort. HLA typing was unavailable for some donors at each locus, so association tests used only the typed subset. An earlier analysis of approximately 590 of the donors showed that most TCR beta V segments appeared in productive rearrangements either about 90% or about 30% of the time, which broadly matched IMGT annotations. Compared with the roughly 710-donor mean, donors in an Asian-associated ancestry cluster had fewer N-insertions in productive TCRs, according to a later genetic analysis. Some IMGT-functional V segments, including TRBV6-2 and TRBV6-3, could not be distinguished by the 87-base-pair reads and were therefore excluded. The classifier was reported to diagnose cytomegalovirus status with high specificity and sensitivity in both the original cohort and the validation cohort. Correlated functional status among segregating V segments might reflect linkage disequilibrium, but an unknown experimental factor could not be ruled out. The only immune exposure information available for the cohort was CMV serostatus. Assigning TCR associations to individual alleles was difficult when HLA alleles, especially DR and DQ, strongly co-occurred. The cohort was sequenced for TCR beta chains only, and without alpha or paired-chain data the features that could be detected were limited. An association between a missense DCLRE1C variant and V-gene and J-gene trimming of TCR beta chains was found in a later genetic analysis and replicated in an independent cohort. A later analysis reported that several top co-occurrence clusters appeared linked to parvovirus B19, influenza, CMV and Epstein-Barr virus. In a later analysis, TCR association rates were found to vary across HLA loci, with the most associated TCRs seen for DRB1 alleles and the fewest for HLA-C alleles. Most TCR sequences were seen in very few donors, while some public TCRs were found in many individuals. According to a later analysis, most CMV-associated TCR beta chains appeared to be HLA-restricted, and the HLA associations seemed to be driven largely by CMV exposure. At a false discovery rate of 0.05, a later analysis linked fewer than 20,000 TCR beta sequences to specific HLA alleles. A total of 164 TCR beta chains were listed by the study as associated with cytomegalovirus. A cluster of highly shared sequence variants was judged likely to be a technical artifact of the sequencing pipeline. Because counts were too low, under 20 rarely observed V segments, including chromosome 9 orphons, were left out of the earlier analysis of some 600 of the donors. Roughly uniform sequencing depth across donors was assumed in presence/absence analyses, although this assumption may not hold. In a later analysis, HLA-associated TCR beta chains showed more clonal expansion and lower generation probabilities than non-associated chains that were equally common.

The method was the immunoSEQ multiplex PCR assay. The multiplex PCR relied on a mix of 60 forward primers for TCR Vbeta segments and 13 reverse primers for TCR Jbeta segments. Amplification of the CDR3 region of rearranged TCR beta genes was performed with a multiplex PCR assay on genomic DNA. The Illumina HiSeq System was used to sequence the amplified TCR beta libraries as 87-base-pair reads. Per the source publication's procedure: In a later analysis, tens of millions of unique TCR beta chains were counted across the approximately 640 repertoires, and around 11 million of these chains were shared by at least two donors. Raw reads were error-corrected and collapsed into unique sequences with a nearest-neighbor algorithm that merged closely related sequences to remove PCR and sequencing errors. V, D and J gene segments were assigned by aligning CDR3 sequences to IMGT reference sequences. For a sequence to be retained, a match of at least six nucleotides to both a V gene segment and a J gene segment was required. A rearrangement was called productive if the CDR3 had no stop codons and remained in frame with V and J, and every other rearrangement was called non-productive. CDR3 was defined according to IMGT convention as the region running from the second conserved V-encoded cysteine to the conserved J-encoded phenylalanine. The earlier analysis of about 500 of the donors excluded sequences that lacked an unambiguous match to a single V gene segment. In an earlier analysis of roughly 500 of the donors, V segments were called functional above 56.7% productive rearrangements and were called segregating when the between-donor standard deviation exceeded 5%. A statistical classification framework was built to diagnose cytomegalovirus status from the catalog of TCR beta chain sequences. A later analysis assigned V and J genes by comparing TCR nucleotide sequences with IMGT/GENE-DB human TR gene sequences. The TCRdist pipeline was used in a later analysis to assign CDR3 sequences and most-parsimonious VDJ recombination scenarios. A later analysis defined each TCR beta chain by its CDR3 amino acid sequence plus V-gene family, and excluded reads lacking a unique V-gene family. To address suspected cross-contamination and a sequencing artifact, a later analysis removed 592 highly shared, low-generation-probability nucleotide sequences. In a later analysis, a clonal expansion index was calculated for each public chain from normalized within-repertoire ranks of inferred template counts. A later analysis computed generation probabilities with a VDJ recombination model fitted to out-of-frame rearrangements, and checked the results against IGoR. A later analysis scored TCR-TCR, TCR-HLA and TCR-CMV co-occurrence with hypergeometric tests, applying a repertoire-size bias correction to TCR pairs. To estimate false discovery rates, a later analysis permuted the HLA or CMV assignments 20 times. A later analysis grouped co-occurring TCRs with DBSCAN, adding TCRdist sequence similarity when clustering within HLA-allele-positive subsets. Co-occurrence clustering excluded repertoires with fewer than 30,000 or more than 120,000 public chains, plus five with anomalous nucleotide sharing. The immuneACCESS repertoire file appears here via TCRdb, limited to in-frame rearrangements. These files lack a portion of the clones; in checked studies, under half of the deficit traces to unresolved V genes, and the cause of the others is not known. The DNA gave D and trimming, while V, J and clone size come from that table. The sample table contains fewer than 100,000 clones; only one count was recorded for approximately 81% of them. The ten largest make up roughly 4.3% of the sample.

Of note for this clone: What antigen it recognizes has not been identified. Per-nucleotide qualities are absent, and no much larger clonotype sits a single base away.

In total, roughly 710 healthy bone marrow donors made up the cohort. All cohort members were sampled while nominally healthy, although unrecorded immune exposures were likely present. The donor tested CMV seropositive and was one of the 289 seropositive cohort members. Each donor provided a peripheral blood sample, and peripheral blood mononuclear cells were used for TCR beta sequencing. The Qiagen DNeasy Blood Extraction Kit was used to extract genomic DNA from the blood cell samples. Based on the germline V gene (reference sequence), the CDR1 and CDR2 sequences are WNHNN and SYGVQD. The CDR3 covers 13 residues, taking in both the cysteine and the phenylalanine. The entry retains the CDR3 DNA only, 39 bases that are in frame from base 1. From V the trimming removes 5 bases and from J it removes 15 bases, while the gene matches leave 7 bases of the junction unaccounted for.

The chain employs TRBV10-1 and TRBJ2-1; 13 bases in the junction line up with TRBD2. The sequenced sample consisted of PBMCs. The sequence was obtained from a woman aged 35 to 49 in good health and CMV-seropositive. The DNA sequence follows: TGCGCCAGCAGTCCGGGACTAGCGGGGTCCCGGTTCTTC. Its protein reads: CASSPGLAGSRFF.